This note documents a single T cell receptor beta chain sequence. CDR3 length equals 14 residues. Germline CDR1 and CDR2: SNHLY and FYNNEI. V was pared by 8 bases and J by 10 bases, with 13 bases of the junction left unmatched. Time point here: patch test 2, 6 weeks after DPC sensitization. The treatment here: therapeutic diphenylcyclopropenone sensitization with weekly scalp DPC. The data belong to a study of human T cells and chemical hapten exposure. Original processing methods: A per-sample median of 95,638 TCRs was observed, with a range of roughly 20,000 to 750,000. TCRdb ran MiXCR on the RACE reads and lists one entry per CDR3 protein. TCRdb, not the authors, supplied the V and J calls. The sample gives 350,000 to 400,000 distinct CDR3 sequences, under 6.5% of which show up once; 5% to 6% is in the top ten.

Here the sequenced sample was whole blood, taken in connection with sensitization to the hapten diphenylcyclopropenone (DPC). The V call is TRBV2, the J call TRBJ2-1, with 8 positions matching TRBD1. The source of this sequence is a woman under 30 with alopecia areata. Some clones in this sample may be carry-over from other donors' samples. The CDR3 nucleotides are TGTGCCAGCCTCTCAGGGGGCGCGGGATCGGAGCAGTTCTTC. Translating it yields CASLSGGAGSEQFF.